This TCR beta chain was obtained from a study of cytomegalovirus exposure and HLA in healthy donors (dated by TCRdb to 2016 to 2017). The study in broad terms: According to an earlier analysis of 587 of the donors, about 179 million T cells yielded roughly 110 million unique TCR beta sequences and about 300 Gb of sequence data. An early release that covered more than 550 HLA-typed donors contained about 300 gigabases of sequencing data and tens of millions of unique TCR sequences. The genetic ancestry cluster associated with self-reported Caucasian donors included 81% of the roughly 360 genotyped donors. The study aimed to test whether signatures of past pathogen exposure could be identified by cataloging public T cell receptors. The study profiled the T cell repertoires of under 850 subjects by immunosequencing and related them to cytomegalovirus serostatus. Besides the first cohort of roughly 700 subjects, a separate validation cohort made up of some 110 different subjects was used. High-throughput TCR immunosequencing, statistical association of individual TCRs with disease status, and machine learning were combined to predict cytomegalovirus infection status. To study patterns of TCR occurrence, a later analysis re-analyzed previously published TCR beta repertoires from under 750 donors and added high-resolution HLA genotyping. In the later analysis, no new phenotypic data were used to find candidate immune exposures; instead, reliance was placed on TCR beta sequences and their occurrence across donors. In an earlier analysis of around 540 of the donors, high-throughput TCR beta sequencing was used to judge whether each TCR beta V gene segment behaved as functional or pseudogenic. Donor age, sex, ethnicity and CMV serostatus were compiled alongside the repertoire data. A later genetic analysis used genome-wide SNP genotypes for about three fifths of the 666 donors, treating that subset as a discovery cohort. Every discovery cohort repertoire had been produced on one sequencing platform. HLA typing covered class I and class II loci at four-digit resolution. The number of typed donors differed by locus: about 629-630 for A, B, C, DRB1 and DQB1; some 500 for DQA1; approximately 600 for DPA1; and approximately 450 for DPB1. Because of strong linkage in the cohort, four or five DR-DQ haplotypes were treated as single units for association and clustering. Across about 370 genotyped donors of the cohort, an average of about 240,000 unique TCR beta nucleotide sequences per donor were sequenced, and roughly a sixth of those sequences were non-productive.

In regard to this clone: This receptor's antigen is unknown. Base-call qualities are not available, and no considerably larger clone is one nucleotide away.

Library preparation was by the immunoSEQ multiplex PCR assay. For the multiplex PCR, a mixture combining 60 forward primers for TCR Vbeta segments and 13 reverse primers for TCR Jbeta segments was used. The CDR3 region of rearranged TCR beta genes was amplified from genomic DNA by a multiplex PCR assay. Amplified TCR beta libraries were sequenced as 87-base-pair reads on the Illumina HiSeq System. The published analysis was carried out like this. A later analysis counted about 80 million unique TCR beta chains across the 600 to 850 repertoires, and 10 million to 11 million of these chains were shared by at least two donors. A nearest-neighbor algorithm error-corrected the raw reads and collapsed the reads into unique sequences, merging closely related sequences to remove PCR and sequencing errors. To assign V, D and J gene segments, CDR3 sequences were aligned to IMGT reference sequences. Each retained sequence needed at least a six-nucleotide match to both a V gene segment and a J gene segment. A rearrangement was called productive if the CDR3 had no stop codons and remained in frame with V and J, and every other rearrangement was called non-productive. CDR3 was defined by IMGT convention, running from the second conserved V-encoded cysteine to the conserved J-encoded phenylalanine. Sequences without an unambiguous match to a single V gene segment were excluded from the earlier analysis of 450 to 650 of the donors. An earlier analysis of approximately 590 of the donors classified V segments as functional when productive rearrangements were above 56.7% and as segregating when the standard deviation between donors was above 5%. A statistical classification framework was built to diagnose cytomegalovirus status from the catalog of TCR beta chain sequences. A later analysis assigned V and J genes by comparing TCR nucleotide sequences with IMGT/GENE-DB human TR gene sequences. In a later analysis, CDR3 sequences and most-parsimonious VDJ recombination scenarios were assigned using the TCRdist pipeline. In a later analysis, each TCR beta chain was defined by its CDR3 amino acid sequence together with its V-gene family, and reads lacking a unique V-gene family were excluded. To address suspected cross-contamination and a sequencing artifact, a later analysis removed some 620 highly shared, low-generation-probability nucleotide sequences. In a later analysis, a clonal expansion index was calculated for each public chain from normalized within-repertoire ranks of inferred template counts. In a later analysis, generation probabilities were computed using a VDJ recombination model fitted to out-of-frame rearrangements, and the results were checked against IGoR. In a later analysis, hypergeometric tests were used to score TCR-TCR, TCR-HLA and TCR-CMV co-occurrence, with a repertoire-size bias correction applied to TCR pairs. False discovery rates were estimated in a later analysis by permuting HLA or CMV assignments 20 times. In a later analysis, co-occurring TCRs were grouped using DBSCAN, with TCRdist sequence similarity added in when clustering inside HLA-allele-positive subsets. For co-occurrence clustering, repertoires with fewer than 30,000 or more than 120,000 public chains were excluded, along with four or five repertoires with anomalous nucleotide sharing. TCRdb carries this immuneACCESS record with in-frame sequences only. Its versions omit some clonotypes, under half of them owing to an unresolved V gene in the studies checked, with the rest unexplained. The DNA gave D and trimming, while V, J and clone size come from that table. For this sample the table gives 80,000 to 100,000 clones, of which more than 50% were detected only once. Together, the top ten hold approximately 15% of the sample.

The cohort consisted of more than 650 healthy bone marrow donors. At the time of sampling, every cohort member was nominally healthy, though immune exposures that went unrecorded were likely present. The donor was CMV seropositive and belonged to the group of over 250 seropositive cohort members. Every donor gave a peripheral blood sample, and the peripheral blood mononuclear cells from that sample were used for TCR beta sequencing. Genomic DNA extraction from the blood cell samples was performed with the Qiagen DNeasy Blood Extraction Kit. Broad study findings and their caveats: Several of the top co-occurrence clusters appeared to be linked to parvovirus B19, influenza, CMV and Epstein-Barr virus, according to a later analysis. When HLA alleles, especially DR and DQ, strongly co-occurred, TCR associations were difficult to assign to individual alleles. A total of 150 to 200 TCR beta chains were listed by the study as associated with cytomegalovirus. A further reported finding was that TCR beta sequences accurately predicted the HLA-A and HLA-B alleles for most subjects in the first cohort. CMV serostatus was the only immune exposure information available for the cohort. Only TCR beta chains were sequenced in this cohort, and the absence of alpha or paired-chain data limited detectable features. The earlier analysis of fewer than 750 of the donors excluded approximately 17 rarely observed V segments, including chromosome 9 orphons, because counts were too low. In both the original and validation cohorts, the classifier was reported to diagnose cytomegalovirus status with high specificity and sensitivity. Most CMV-associated TCR beta chains appeared to be HLA-restricted in a later analysis, and the HLA associations seemed to be driven largely by CMV exposure. Linkage disequilibrium might explain the correlated functional status among segregating V segments, but an unknown experimental factor could not be excluded. While some public TCRs were present in many individuals, most TCR sequences turned up only very rarely across donors. The authors suggested that the approach could potentially be generalized to other disease states and immunological phenotypes. Roughly uniform sequencing depth across donors was assumed in presence/absence analyses, although this assumption may not hold. A cluster of highly shared sequence variants was judged likely to be a technical artifact of the sequencing pipeline. A later genetic analysis associated a missense DCLRE1C variant with V-gene and J-gene trimming of TCR beta chains, and an independent cohort replicated the association. In vitro tests confirmed that a few of the cytomegalovirus-associated TCR beta chains recognize cytomegalovirus antigens. In a later analysis, HLA-associated TCR beta chains were found to be more clonally expanded and to have lower generation probabilities than equally common non-associated chains. According to a later analysis, TCR association rates differed among HLA loci, with DRB1 alleles showing the most associated TCRs and HLA-C alleles showing the fewest. Because HLA typing was missing for some donors at each locus, association tests included only the typed subset. In a later analysis, some 18,000 TCR beta sequences were associated with specific HLA alleles at a false discovery rate of 0.05. In a later genetic analysis, fewer N-insertions in productive TCRs were reported among donors in an Asian-associated ancestry cluster than the roughly 700-donor mean. An earlier analysis of 450 to 750 of the donors showed that most TCR beta V segments appeared in productive rearrangements either about 90% or about 30% of the time, which broadly matched IMGT annotations.

The source is a woman aged 40 to 49 in good health and CMV-seropositive. The source material was PBMCs.

The bases are TGTGCCACCAAGAGCGGTGGAGGGTACAATGAGCAGTTCTTC. Its product reads: CATKSGGGYNEQFF. The chain uses TRBV6-5 and TRBJ2-1; TRBD2 is perhaps the D gene, given 6 matching bases. CDR1 MNHEY and CDR2 SVGAGI are derived from the germline V gene. The junction carries 17 bases between V and J, which are trimmed by 10 bases and 4 bases respectively. The CDR3 measures 14 amino acids from cysteine to phenylalanine. The sequence is cut down to CDR3 DNA, 42 bases in frame from base 1.